Below are 24 T cell receptor beta chains sequenced from a single sample in a study of monozygotic twins with inflammatory bowel disease. TCRdb derives one entry per CDR3 protein from the 5' RACE reads, leaving out DNA. In all, the sample yields more than 95,000 distinct CDR3 sequences. Sequenced material: blood. Every receptor here comes from a human donor with ulcerative colitis or Crohn's disease, or a healthy co-twin of an affected twin (not recorded which).

The rearrangement joins TRBV18 to TRBJ1-5. Germline V CDR1 and CDR2: KGHSH, LQKENI. The CDR3 has 17 amino acids. The CDR3 protein is CASSPPGDGTANQPQHF.

The chain combines TRBV20-1 with TRBJ2-1; TCRdb calls TRBD2, which cannot be checked without DNA. The CDR3 extends over 14 amino acids. Germline V gene sequence: CDR1 DFQATT, CDR2 SNEGSKA (reference sequence). The CDR3 sequence is CSARALAGVDEQFF.

The V gene is TRBV5-6, the J gene TRBJ2-7; TCRdb selects TRBD1, and the lack of DNA leaves this call unchecked. Germline loops: CDR1 SGHDT, CDR2 YYEEEE. The CDR3 consists of 14 residues. The CDR3 is CASSPGTETTSQYF.

The chain has TRBV7-9 and TRBJ1-2; absent DNA, TCRdb's TRBD1 call cannot be checked. The CDR3 runs to 12 residues. The V gene's germline CDR1 is SEHNR and CDR2 FQNEAQ (reference sequence). The CDR3 reads CASRGTGVGYTF.

V is TRBV6-5 and J is TRBJ2-7; the TCRdb D gene call, TRBD2, has no DNA to confirm it. CDR1 MNHEY and CDR2 SVGAGI come from the germline V gene. The length of the CDR3 is 15 residues. The CDR3 loop is CASSSGTSGPYEQNF.

The chain has TRBV6-5 and TRBJ1-1. Germline V gene sequence: CDR1 MNHEY, CDR2 SVGAGI. This CDR3 spans 13 amino acids. The CDR3 sequence: CASTPGMNTEAFF.

The chain joins TRBV7-2 to TRBJ2-7; the D call of TRBD1 rests on TCRdb alone, since no DNA is present to check it. The CDR3 runs 15 residues. Germline V gene data show CDR1 as SGHTA and CDR2 as FQGNSA. CDR3 residues: CASSLVWGETWEQYF. The full variable domain, in which reference TRBV7-2 and TRBJ2-7 provide the parts outside the CDR3, is GAGVSQSPSNKVTEKGKDVELRCDPISGHTALYWYRQSLGQGLEFLIYFQGNSAPDKSGLPSDRFSAERTGGSVSTLTIQRTQQEDSAVYLCASSLVWGETWEQYFGPGTRLTVT.

V usage is TRBV11-2 and J usage is TRBJ2-7; there is no DNA to check the TCRdb D call of TRBD1. This CDR3 is built from 13 residues. Per germline, CDR1 SGHAT and CDR2 FQNNGV. The CDR3 spells CASRFPGQGAQYF.

The chain employs TRBV20-1 and TRBJ2-7. The CDR3 length is 14 residues. Germline-derived CDR1 and CDR2 are DFQATT and SNEGSKA (reference sequence). The CDR3 sequence: CSAIQLLNSYEQYF.

The chain uses TRBV4-3 and TRBJ2-1; the D call from TCRdb, TRBD2, cannot be confirmed without DNA. This CDR3 has 14 residues. The germline CDR1 and CDR2 sequences are LGHNA and YSLEER. This CDR3 is CASSQVASQNEQFF.

The chain combines TRBV28 with TRBJ1-5; TCRdb indicates TRBD1, and absent DNA this call remains unverified. The CDR3 extends over 15 amino acids. Germline CDR1 reads MDHEN; CDR2 reads SYDVKM. The CDR3 spells CASSPPVGMNQPQHF.

The chain combines TRBV2 with TRBJ2-2; TCRdb designates TRBD1, a call that cannot be tested without DNA. The CDR3 extends over 14 amino acids. The germline CDR1 and CDR2 sequences are SNHLY and FYNNEI. The CDR3 spells CASDSNANTGELFF.

The chain has TRBV7-2 and TRBJ2-1; as DNA is missing, the TRBD1 call by TCRdb cannot be tested. The CDR3 spans 16 residues. Germline CDR1 is SGHTA and CDR2 is FQGNSA. The CDR3: CASSAGDRGFFGEQFF.

CDR3 sequence: CASSQDRGINYGYTF. V usage is TRBV14 and J usage is TRBJ1-2. The CDR3 sequence is 15 residues long. Germline CDR1 SGHDN, CDR2 FVKESK. Together with reference TRBV14 and TRBJ1-2, the CDR3 gives the full variable domain: EAGVTQFPSHSVIEKGQTVTLRCDPISGHDNLYWYRRVMGKEIKFLLHFVKESKQDESGMPNNRFLAERTGGTYSTLKVQPAELEDSGVYFCASSQDRGINYGYTFGSGTRLTVV.

The chain recombines TRBV12-5 with TRBJ2-1; TCRdb reports TRBD2, a call that lacks DNA to check it against. CDR3 length: 17 residues. Germline V gives CDR1 LGHNT, CDR2 FRNRAP. Here the CDR3 reads CASGLSPRRGVYNEQFF.

The chain joins TRBV19 to TRBJ2-3; TCRdb selects TRBD2, and the lack of DNA leaves this call unchecked. The germline gives CDR1 LNHDA, CDR2 SQIVND (reference sequence). The CDR3 runs to 16 residues. The chain's CDR3 is CASSTDSGGASYTQYF.

The chain recombines TRBV12-3 or TRBV12-4 with TRBJ2-1; TCRdb gives TRBD1 as the D gene, but with no DNA this cannot be confirmed. This CDR3 spans 13 amino acids. The CDR3 loop reads CALGQGGYNEQFF.

The chain recombines TRBV5-1 with TRBJ2-6. In germline, CDR1 is SGHRS, CDR2 YFSETQ. There are 15 residues in the CDR3. This CDR3 is CASSQTFSGANVLTF.

The chain is built from TRBV20-1 and TRBJ2-5; there is no DNA to check the TCRdb D call of TRBD1. Germline CDR1 and CDR2: DFQATT and SNEGSKA (reference sequence). This CDR3 comprises 12 residues. The CDR3 sequence: CSPGGGRETQYF.

The V and J genes are TRBV5-1 and TRBJ2-3; TCRdb returns TRBD2, unconfirmable since there is no DNA. Germline assignment: CDR1 SGHRS and CDR2 YFSETQ. CDR3 length equals 14 residues. The CDR3 sequence: CASSLQRPTDTQYF.

The chain joins TRBV20-1 to TRBJ2-1; as DNA is missing, the TRBD1 call by TCRdb cannot be tested. Germline lookup yields CDR1 DFQATT and CDR2 SNEGSKA (reference sequence). The CDR3 is 13 residues long. This CDR3 is CSARDRGKGEQFF.

The V and J genes are TRBV29-1 and TRBJ1-2. Germline assignment: CDR1 SQVTM and CDR2 ANQGSEA. This CDR3 spans 15 amino acids. This CDR3 is CSVEGLGTASYGYTF.

The chain carries TRBV20-1 and TRBJ1-5. Germline V CDR1 and CDR2: DFQATT, SNEGSKA (reference sequence). This CDR3 region has 13 residues. This CDR3 reads CSANGGGLEPQHF.

V and J are TRBV30 and TRBJ2-6; the D gene TCRdb calls, TRBD1, cannot be checked with no DNA. Germline values: CDR1 GTSNPN, CDR2 SVGIG (reference sequence). The CDR3 covers 18 residues. The CDR3 sequence is CAWSSMGRRLSGANVLTF.